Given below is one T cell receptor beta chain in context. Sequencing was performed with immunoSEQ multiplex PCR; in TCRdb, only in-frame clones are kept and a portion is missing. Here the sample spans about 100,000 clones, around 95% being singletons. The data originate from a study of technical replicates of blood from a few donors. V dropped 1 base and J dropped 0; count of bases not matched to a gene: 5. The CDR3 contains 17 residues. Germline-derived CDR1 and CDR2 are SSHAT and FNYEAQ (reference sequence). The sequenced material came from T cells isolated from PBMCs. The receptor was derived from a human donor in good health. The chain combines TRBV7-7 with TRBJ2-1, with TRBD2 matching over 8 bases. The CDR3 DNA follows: TGTGCCAGCAGCTTAGGGCCCAGCGGGAGCTCCTACAATGAGCAGTTCTTC. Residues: CASSLGPSGSSYNEQFF. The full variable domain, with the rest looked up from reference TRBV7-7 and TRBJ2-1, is GAGVSQSPRYKVTKRGQDVTLRCDPISSHATLYWYQQALGQGPEFLTYFNYEAQPDKSGLPSDRFSAERPEGSISTLTIQRTEQRDSAMYRCASSLGPSGSSYNEQFFGPGTRLTVL.